This T cell receptor beta chain derives from a study of blood T cell repertoires in COVID-19. Whole-study context: Specimens from acute and convalescent COVID-19 originated in the United States, Italy and Spain.

In the original analysis: Amplification from reference gene primers served as the basis for estimated nucleated cell counts. Measured with immunoSEQ multiplex PCR; TCRdb has only the in-frame clones, and not every one. V and J calls and clone size are as listed in that table; D and trimming were resolved from the DNA. In the table there are under 450,000 clones, about nine tenths of which are singletons. Germline trimming cut 1 base from V and 8 bases from J; bases unmatched to any gene: 7. CDR1 is LNHNV and CDR2 is YYDKDF in the germline V gene (reference sequence). This CDR3 contains 16 residues. This clone showed up just once.

Specimen: peripheral blood. This chain uses TRBV15 with TRBJ1-4, with 10 bases lining up with TRBD1. This clonotype originated in a woman aged 35 to 49 with COVID-19, enrolled during active disease. Here the CDR3 reads CATSRGRTGGFEKLFF. CDR3 DNA sequence: TGTGCCACCAGCAGAGGCAGGACAGGGGGATTCGAAAAACTGTTTTTT.